This T cell receptor beta chain was captured by sequencing in a study of OX40 agonist ivuxolimab in advanced cancers. Study outcomes and limitations: Relatively little clonal expansion, among the lowest observed, appeared in partial responders at 0.1-3.0 mg/kg. There was clonal expansion of CD4+ and CD8+ blood T cells by week 6 at 0.1 to 3.0 mg/kg. Antigens targeted by the expanded peripheral T cells were not determined.

The assay was immunoSEQ multiplex PCR, and TCRdb's table has in-frame clones only and misses some. The table includes roughly 41,000 clones, 88% detected once. Germline V lookup: CDR1 SGHAT, CDR2 FQNNGV. The CDR3 has 15 amino acids. Trimming removed 3 bases from V and 2 bases from J, with 10 bases in between. Note on this clone: The antigen remains undetermined.

Patients were ineligible given autoimmune disease history or systemic immunosuppression. The specimen was CD4+ or CD8+ T cells sorted from blood, collected in a trial of the OX40 agonist ivuxolimab. The receptor comes from an adult with an advanced solid tumor such as melanoma, head and neck, liver or kidney cancer. The chain joins TRBV11-2 to TRBJ1-4; TRBD1 is a possible D gene (6 bases). This CDR3 reads CASSFGRGTNEKLFF. CDR3 DNA: TGTGCCAGCAGCTTCGGTAGGGGGACTAATGAAAAACTGTTTTTT.